The clone carrying this T cell receptor (beta chain) was found a few times. What it binds is unknown. Germline V gene lookup returns CDR1 MNHNS and CDR2 SASEGT. The CDR3 totals 15 residues. V lost 6 bases to trimming and J lost 6 bases; unmatched junction nucleotides: 11. The data are from a study of regulatory T cells in long-lasting Graves disease. Looking at the study overall: Persistent cases were those of Graves' disease that involved over 5 years of antithyroid drugs with positive TSH receptor antibodies.

Findings and caveats of the study: Under persistent disease, TRBV28, TRBJ1-2 and TRBJ2-5 were used preferentially. With some 2,500 shared public clonotypes, persistent patients exceeded new patients, who shared just over 950. Researchers examined only peripheral blood and not thyroid tissue.

The time point was: persistent/refractory GD, antithyroid drugs over 5 years with positive TRAb. PBMC-derived RNA was used for the TCR library. The authors built TCR beta libraries using iRepertoire HTBI primers and Arm-PCR of CDR3 regions. TCRdb analysed the multiplex PCR reads with MiXCR anew, one entry per CDR3 protein. The sample holds about 470,000 distinct CDR3 sequences, less than 25% seen once. The chain links TRBV6-1 to TRBJ1-1; 9 positions match TRBD1. This clonotype originated in a female donor with Graves disease. The sample was peripheral blood mononuclear cells (PBMCs), taken when the disease was refractory, from a patient treated with antithyroid drugs. CDR3 DNA sequence: TGTGCCAGCAGAAATGGGGGACAGGGTTATCCTGAAGCTTTCTTT. As protein: CASRNGGQGYPEAFF.